This T cell receptor beta chain was observed in a study of cytomegalovirus exposure and HLA in healthy donors. Study-wide results and limits: Excluded were some V segments that proved indistinguishable, including TRBV6-2 and TRBV6-3.

13 Jbeta primers and 60 Vbeta primers were used for the PCR. Clones were read by immunoSEQ multiplex PCR, and TCRdb kept only the in-frame ones, dropping some. The sample yields about 150,000 clones, under 70% seen once. This clone came up a few times. The antigen remains undetermined. The CDR3 extends over 15 amino acids. Trimming pared 6 bases from V and 4 bases from J, leaving 21 bases between. The germline V gene has CDR1 SQVTM and CDR2 ANQGSEA. This sequence originates from a woman aged 55-69 years in good health and CMV-seronegative. The V and J genes are TRBV29-1 and TRBJ2-5; the D gene is possibly TRBD2 (6 bases). The sample was PBMCs. CDR3 sequence (DNA): TGCAGCGTAGTGAAATCCGGGACTCTCCCAGAGACCCAGTACTTC. Protein: CSVVKSGTLPETQYF.